One and the same sample provided the 27 T cell receptor beta chains below, sequenced in a study of response to subunit inactivated influenza vaccine. Each CDR3 protein is one row after TCRdb ran MiXCR on the RT-PCR reads. In the table there are about 160,000 distinct CDR3 sequences, 11% of which are singletons. The material was non-naive T cells sorted from PBMCs, obtained around seven weeks after vaccination. The receptors derive from a man aged 50-59 years who received an inactivated influenza vaccine.

The chain couples TRBV7-3 to TRBJ2-7; TRBD2 matches at 7 bases. V was pared by 5 bases and J by 2 bases, with 3 bases of the junction left unmatched. This CDR3 region has 13 residues. Germline V gene data show CDR1 as SGHTA and CDR2 as FQGTGA. The CDR3 sequence is CASSLTSAYEQYF. For the CDR3, the DNA is TGTGCCAGCAGCCTTACTAGCGCCTACGAGCAGTACTTC. Together with reference TRBV7-3 and TRBJ2-7, the CDR3 gives the full variable domain: GAGVSQTPSNKVTEKGKYVELRCDPISGHTALYWYRQSLGQGPEFLIYFQGTGAADDSGLPNDRFFAVRPEGSVSTLKIQRTERGDSAVYLCASSLTSAYEQYFGPGTRLTVT.

This clonotype showed up just a few times. The chain combines TRBV19 with TRBJ1-1; D might be TRBD1 (6 bases). The CDR3 covers 14 residues. Germline CDR1 is LNHDA and CDR2 is SQIVND (reference sequence). The ends were cut back, 4 bases at V and 3 bases at J, with 12 bases in the middle. CDR3 residues: CASSTPDRHTEAFF. In nucleotides, the CDR3 is TGTGCCAGTAGTACCCCGGACAGACACACTGAAGCTTTCTTT. The entire variable domain, with the rest obtained from reference TRBV19 and TRBJ1-1, is as follows: DGGITQSPKYLFRKEGQNVTLSCEQNLNHDAMYWYRQDPGQGLRLIYYSQIVNDFQKGDIAEGYSVSREKKESFPLTVTSAQKNPTAFYLCASSTPDRHTEAFFGQGTRLTVV.

Notes on this clonotype: At one of its ends the junction is not consistent with the germline gene, which may arise from a read error. This chain uses TRBV7-9 with TRBJ2-1, with 7 bases aligning to TRBD1. From germline, CDR1 is SEHNR and CDR2 FQNEAQ (reference sequence). The CDR3 runs 15 residues. CDR3 sequence reads: CASSLQGTVYDEQFF. CDR3 DNA: TGTGCCAGCAGCCTACAGGGGACGGTCTACGATGAGCAGTTCTTC.

This clonotype appeared a few times. The chain joins TRBV20-1 to TRBJ2-2; possible D gene TRBD1, 5 bases. The CDR3 contains 15 residues. Germline V gives CDR1 DFQATT, CDR2 SNEGSKA (reference sequence). Between the trimmed V and J ends, which lost 1 base and 6 bases, there was a span of 15 bases. CDR3 nucleotides: TGCAGTGCTAGAGCTTTGGGAAAAGGGGCCGGGGAGCTGTTTTTT. Protein product: CSARALGKGAGELFF.

This clonotype has a handful of counts. CDR3 nucleotides: TGTGCCAGCAGCCGTAGCGGGCAGCAAGAGACCCAGTACTTC. This sequence encodes CASSRSGQQETQYF. The rearrangement joins TRBV6-1 to TRBJ2-5; 7 nucleotides line up with TRBD2. V trimming: 6 bases; J trimming: 2 bases; junction bases outside the gene matches: 6. The CDR3 spans 14 residues. Per germline, CDR1 MNHNS and CDR2 SASEGT.

The chain combines TRBV20-1 with TRBJ2-1, with TRBD2 identical over 10 bases. From germline, CDR1 is DFQATT and CDR2 SNEGSKA (reference sequence). This CDR3 is built from 17 residues. The junction had 13 bases not matched to a gene; V was cut back by 3 bases and J by 5 bases. Written as DNA, the CDR3 is TGCAGTGCTAGCCCCCCACTGGGTAGCGGGGGGCACAATGAGCAGTTCTTC. Protein sequence: CSASPPLGSGGHNEQFF.

The chain has TRBV20-1 and TRBJ2-5; no definite D call. The CDR3 is 14 amino acids. The germline CDR1 and CDR2 sequences are DFQATT and SNEGSKA (reference sequence). V was shortened by 6 bases and J by 5 bases, with 19 bases between the two germline ends. In DNA, the CDR3 is TGCAGTGCCCCCCCGGCGGTGTCCGGGGAGACCCAGTACTTC. The encoded protein is CSAPPAVSGETQYF.

V and J are TRBV21-1 and TRBJ2-7; TRBD2, as called in the table, went unchecked against the DNA. TRBV21-1 is listed as a pseudogene. The CDR3 loop spans 16 amino acids. CDR3 nucleotide sequence: TGTGCCAGCACCTCAGGGACTAGCGGGAGAAGGTACGAGCAGTACTTC. Translating gives CASTSGTSGRRYEQYF.

This clonotype was found many times. The rearrangement joins TRBV6-2 or TRBV6-3 to TRBJ2-5; D is unclear. V was shortened by 3 bases and J by 5 bases, with 10 bases between the two germline ends. This CDR3 has 13 residues. Germline-derived CDR1 and CDR2 are MNHEY and SVGEGT. CDR3 protein: CASSYEVGETQYF. The DNA of the CDR3 is TGTGCCAGCAGTTATGAGGTCGGGGAGACCCAGTACTTC.

This clonotype occurred a few times. The chain couples TRBV7-2 to TRBJ2-2, with a weak D call TRBD1 (5 bases). V was cut by 5 bases and J by 5 bases, with 18 bases left in between. Germline V CDR1 and CDR2: SGHTA, FQGNSA. The CDR3 loop spans 16 amino acids. The CDR3 coding sequence is TGTGCCAGCAGCGAGCTTCGGCAGGGTTGGACCGGGGAGCTGTTTTTT. Translating gives CASSELRQGWTGELFF.

This clonotype has ten or more counts. The CDR3 DNA reads as TGTGCCAGCAGCTTAGAAGCTTTACCCGGGAGCTATGGCTACACCTTC. Its protein is CASSLEALPGSYGYTF. The gene calls are TRBV7-9 and TRBJ1-2; D ambiguous. Trimming removed 1 base from V and 4 bases from J, with 16 bases in between. The CDR3 runs 16 residues. Germline V gene lookup returns CDR1 SEHNR and CDR2 FQNEAQ (reference sequence). Full variable domain (remainder filled in from reference TRBV7-9 and TRBJ1-2): DTGVSQNPRHKITKRGQNVTFRCDPISEHNRLYWYRQTLGQGPEFLTYFQNEAQLEKSRLLSDRFSAERPKGSFSTLEIQRTEQGDSAMYLCASSLEALPGSYGYTFGSGTRLTVV.

This clonotype occurred a few times. This rearrangement joins TRBV2 to TRBJ1-4, with 9 bases that match TRBD1. This CDR3 contains 15 residues. With 6 bases clipped from V and 2 bases from J, the junction kept 4 bases outside the gene matches. CDR1 is SNHLY and CDR2 is FYNNEI in the germline V gene. The CDR3 here is CASSTQGATNEKLFF. CDR3 DNA sequence: TGTGCCAGCAGCACACAGGGGGCGACTAATGAAAAACTGTTTTTT.

This clonotype came up a few times. The V gene is TRBV6-5, the J gene TRBJ1-1; no firm D call. The V end was cut by 0 bases, the J end by 0 bases, with 11 bases between. The CDR3 is 16 amino acids. Germline CDR1 MNHEY, CDR2 SVGAGI. CDR3 nucleotide sequence: TGTGCCAGCAGTTACTCGTTCCAGCCCATGAACACTGAAGCTTTCTTT. Its protein product is CASSYSFQPMNTEAFF.

The V gene is TRBV7-2, the J gene TRBJ2-3; 8 positions agree with TRBD2. With V trimmed by 4 bases and J by 3 bases, 6 bases remained unmatched. CDR1 and CDR2 from the germline V gene are SGHTA and FQGNSA. This CDR3 contains 15 residues. The CDR3 DNA follows: TGTGCCAGCAGCTCCAGTGGCGGGAGGACAGATACGCAGTATTTT. It codes for CASSSSGGRTDTQYF.

This clonotype was seen repeatedly, ten times or more. V usage is TRBV14 and J usage is TRBJ2-7, with D unresolved. Trimming stripped 0 bases from V and 3 bases from J, with 6 bases between. Germline CDR1 SGHDN, CDR2 FVKESK. This CDR3 contains 13 residues. Written as DNA, the CDR3 is TGTGCCAGCAGCCAAGAAGTCATCTACGAGCAGTACTTC. The encoded protein is CASSQEVIYEQYF.

This clonotype was counted ten times or more. Sequence at one end of the junction differs from germline and may be a read error. This chain joins TRBV5-1 and TRBJ1-4, with D hard to call. Germline V lookup: CDR1 SGHRS, CDR2 YFSETQ. The CDR3 contains 14 residues. The chain's CDR3 is CASSLRSGNENLFF. CDR3 DNA sequence: TGCGCCAGCAGCTTGCGGTCGGGGAATGAAAACCTGTTTTTT.

This chain joins TRBV25-1 and TRBJ1-2, with a tentative D call TRBD1 (5 bases). Germline V gene data show CDR1 as MGHDK and CDR2 as SYGVNS. The V and J ends lost 6 bases and 1 base respectively, with 12 bases between them. There are 14 residues in the CDR3. The CDR3 protein is CASSASQVNYGYTF. CDR3 nucleotide sequence: TGTGCCAGCAGCGCCTCACAGGTTAACTATGGCTACACCTTC.

This sequence joins TRBV5-1 and TRBJ2-7, with D possibly being TRBD1 (6 bases). This CDR3 has 15 amino acids. Between the trimmed V and J ends, which lost 2 bases and 2 bases, there was a span of 14 bases. CDR1 and CDR2 from the germline V gene are SGHRS and YFSETQ. This CDR3 reads CASSLRGGNPYEQYF. For the CDR3, the DNA is TGCGCCAGCAGCTTAAGAGGGGGAAATCCCTACGAGCAGTACTTC.

CDR3 amino acids: CASTNRGHGYTF. DNA of the CDR3: TGTGCCAGCACGAATCGGGGGCATGGCTACACCTTC. The chain joins TRBV6-1 to TRBJ1-2; D is perhaps TRBD1 (6 bases). V was shortened by 7 bases and J by 6 bases, with 12 bases between the two germline ends. The length of the CDR3 is 12 residues. Per the germline V gene, CDR1 is MNHNS and CDR2 is SASEGT.

This clonotype was counted ten times or more. This chain joins TRBV29-1 and TRBJ2-1; maybe TRBD2 (6 bases). CDR1 SQVTM and CDR2 ANQGSEA come from the germline V gene. This CDR3 spans 12 amino acids. V dropped 5 bases and J dropped 9 bases, with 14 bases sitting between them. CDR3: CSVWDPGSEQFF. In DNA, the CDR3 is TGCAGCGTTTGGGACCCCGGGAGTGAGCAGTTCTTC.

This clonotype was detected a few times. The rearrangement joins TRBV2 to TRBJ2-5; maybe TRBD2 (6 bases). The CDR3 totals 11 residues. V was shortened by 7 bases and J by 5 bases, with 8 bases between the two germline ends. CDR1 is SNHLY, CDR2 FYNNEI, per germline. The CDR3, as DNA: TGTGCCAGCAAGGCGGGGGAGACCCAGTACTTC. It encodes CASKAGETQYF.

This clonotype has a count of ten or more. The chain has TRBV4-3 and TRBJ1-4; D is ambiguous. Germline-derived CDR1 and CDR2 are LGHNA and YSLEER. The CDR3 consists of 13 residues. With 0 bases removed from V and 7 bases from J, the gap between germline ends came to 6 bases. The CDR3 region is CASSQDSGEKLFF. As DNA, the CDR3 is TGCGCCAGCAGCCAAGATTCTGGTGAAAAACTGTTTTTT.

The chain links TRBV23-1 to TRBJ2-7; D tentatively fits TRBD1 or TRBD2 (5 bases each). TRBV23-1 is identified as an open reading frame with a role that is uncertain. This CDR3 region has 15 residues. Trimming shortened V by 3 bases and J by 3 bases, and 15 bases separated the two germline ends. This chain's CDR3 is CASSHPGTVGYEQYF. The CDR3 region has the DNA TGCGCCAGCAGTCACCCCGGGACGGTAGGCTACGAGCAGTACTTC.

The J gene is TRBJ2-3, the V gene TRBV12-3 or TRBV12-4, with D maybe TRBD2 (6 bases). Trimming shortened V by 4 bases and J by 1 base, and 12 bases separated the two germline ends. CDR3 length: 15 residues. The CDR3 DNA reads as TGTGCCAGCAGTTCCTTTGGCGGGGGCACAGATACGCAGTATTTT. The encoded protein is CASSSFGGGTDTQYF.

V is TRBV3-1 and J is TRBJ1-1; a weak D match, TRBD1 (5 bases). The CDR3 extends over 14 amino acids. The V end was cut by 2 bases, the J end by 6 bases, with 13 bases between. Germline values: CDR1 LGHDT, CDR2 YNNKEL (reference sequence). CDR3: CASSQPGGVAEAFF. CDR3 nucleotides: TGTGCCAGCAGCCAACCTGGGGGGGTGGCTGAAGCTTTCTTT.

In its sample, this clonotype was seen many times. The chain employs TRBV7-3 and TRBJ2-2, with D maybe TRBD2 (5 bases). The V and J ends lost 5 bases and 5 bases respectively, with 9 bases between them. CDR3 length: 13 amino acids. The germline V gene has CDR1 SGHTA and CDR2 FQGTGA. The CDR3 loop is CASSNSGTGELFF. The DNA of the CDR3 is TGTGCCAGCAGCAATTCGGGGACCGGGGAGCTGTTTTTT.

This clonotype appeared a few times. The chain links TRBV13 to TRBJ1-1; unclear D gene. Between the trimmed V and J ends, which lost 0 bases and 6 bases, there was a span of 11 bases. CDR1 PRHDT and CDR2 FYEKMQ come from the germline V gene (reference sequence). CDR3 length: 14 residues. Written as DNA, the CDR3 is TGTGCCAGCAGCTTAGGTCCCTACTCGGCTGAAGCTTTCTTT. Its translation is CASSLGPYSAEAFF.